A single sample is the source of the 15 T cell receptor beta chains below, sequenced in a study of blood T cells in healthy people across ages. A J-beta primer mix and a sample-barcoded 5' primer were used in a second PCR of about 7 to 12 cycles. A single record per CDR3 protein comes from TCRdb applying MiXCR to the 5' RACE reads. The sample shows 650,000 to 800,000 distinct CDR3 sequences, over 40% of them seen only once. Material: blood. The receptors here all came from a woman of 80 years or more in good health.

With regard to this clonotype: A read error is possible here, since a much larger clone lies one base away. CDR3 in DNA: TGTGCCAGCAGCTCCGGACAGGGGACTTTCGATACGCAGTATTTT. Translation: CASSSGQGTFDTQYF. The J gene is TRBJ2-3, the V gene TRBV7-9; 9 positions match TRBD1. The junction had 8 bases not matched to a gene; V was cut back by 4 bases and J by 6 bases. The CDR3 is 15 amino acids. CDR1 is SEHNR, CDR2 FQNEAQ, per germline (reference sequence).

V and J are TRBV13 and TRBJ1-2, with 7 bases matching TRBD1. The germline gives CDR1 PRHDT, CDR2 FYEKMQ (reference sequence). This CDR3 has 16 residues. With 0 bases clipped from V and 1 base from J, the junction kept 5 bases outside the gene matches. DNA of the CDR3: TGTGCCAGCAGCTTAGGTGGGCCAGGGGGTAACTATGGCTACACCTTC. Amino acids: CASSLGGPGGNYGYTF.

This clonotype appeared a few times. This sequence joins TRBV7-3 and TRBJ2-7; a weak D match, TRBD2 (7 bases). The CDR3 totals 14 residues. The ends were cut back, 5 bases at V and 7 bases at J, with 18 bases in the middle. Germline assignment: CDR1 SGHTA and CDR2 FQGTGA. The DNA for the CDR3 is TGTGCCAGCAGCCTTAATTTAGGGGGGGATGAGCAGTACTTC. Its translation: CASSLNLGGDEQYF. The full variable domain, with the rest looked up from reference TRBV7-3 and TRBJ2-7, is GAGVSQTPSNKVTEKGKYVELRCDPISGHTALYWYRQSLGQGPEFLIYFQGTGAADDSGLPNDRFFAVRPEGSVSTLKIQRTERGDSAVYLCASSLNLGGDEQYFGPGTRLTVT.

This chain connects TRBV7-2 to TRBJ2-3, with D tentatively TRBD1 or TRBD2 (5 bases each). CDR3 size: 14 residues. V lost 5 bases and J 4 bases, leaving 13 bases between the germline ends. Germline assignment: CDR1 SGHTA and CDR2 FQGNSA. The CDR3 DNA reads TGTGCCAGCAGCCCGGGGCTAGTAGCAGATACGCAGTATTTT. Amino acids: CASSPGLVADTQYF.

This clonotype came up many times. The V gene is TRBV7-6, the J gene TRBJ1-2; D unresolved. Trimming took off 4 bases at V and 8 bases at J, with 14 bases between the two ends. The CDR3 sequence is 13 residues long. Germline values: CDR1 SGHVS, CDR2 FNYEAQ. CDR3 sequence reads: CASSYLEEVGYTF. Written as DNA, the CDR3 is TGTGCCAGCAGCTACCTCGAGGAGGTAGGCTACACCTTC.

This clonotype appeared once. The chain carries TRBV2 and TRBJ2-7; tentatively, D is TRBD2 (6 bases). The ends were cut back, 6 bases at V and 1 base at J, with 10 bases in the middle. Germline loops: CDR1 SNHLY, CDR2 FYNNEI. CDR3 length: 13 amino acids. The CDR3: CASRGTPSYEQYF. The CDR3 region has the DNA TGTGCCAGCAGAGGGACTCCATCCTACGAGCAGTACTTC.

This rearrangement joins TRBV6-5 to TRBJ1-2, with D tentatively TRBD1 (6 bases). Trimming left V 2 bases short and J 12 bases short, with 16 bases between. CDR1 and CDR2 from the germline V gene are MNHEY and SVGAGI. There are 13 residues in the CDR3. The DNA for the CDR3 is TGTGCCAGCAGTTACCGGGACATGGGAGTCAACACCTTC. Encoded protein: CASSYRDMGVNTF.

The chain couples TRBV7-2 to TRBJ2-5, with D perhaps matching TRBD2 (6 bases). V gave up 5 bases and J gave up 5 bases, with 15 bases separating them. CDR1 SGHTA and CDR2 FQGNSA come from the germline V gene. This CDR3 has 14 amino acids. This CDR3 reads CASSRWDSKETQYF. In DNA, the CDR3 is TGTGCCAGCAGCCGTTGGGACTCCAAGGAGACCCAGTACTTC.

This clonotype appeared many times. CDR3 nucleotide sequence: TGTGCCAGCAGTTTATTAGGGACTACAGCTAGCACAGATACGCAGTATTTT. Translating gives CASSLLGTTASTDTQYF. The chain recombines TRBV28 with TRBJ2-3, with 7 nucleotides matching TRBD2. This CDR3 has 17 residues. In germline, CDR1 is MDHEN, CDR2 SYDVKM. The J segment lost 0 bases and the V segment lost 1 base, leaving 7 bases of the junction unmatched.

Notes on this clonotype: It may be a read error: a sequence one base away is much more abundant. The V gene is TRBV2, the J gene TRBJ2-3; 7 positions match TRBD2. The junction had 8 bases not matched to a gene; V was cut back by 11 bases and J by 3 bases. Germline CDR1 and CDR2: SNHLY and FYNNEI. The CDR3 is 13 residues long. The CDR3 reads CAGGGRSTDTQYF. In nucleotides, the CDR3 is TGTGCCGGCGGGGGACGGAGTACAGATACGCAGTATTTT.

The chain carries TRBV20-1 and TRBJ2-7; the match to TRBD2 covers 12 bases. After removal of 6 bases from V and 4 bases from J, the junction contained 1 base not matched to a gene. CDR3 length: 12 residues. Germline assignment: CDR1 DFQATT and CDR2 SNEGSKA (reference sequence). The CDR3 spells CSATSGRYEQYF. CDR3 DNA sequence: TGCAGTGCAACTAGCGGGAGGTACGAGCAGTACTTC.

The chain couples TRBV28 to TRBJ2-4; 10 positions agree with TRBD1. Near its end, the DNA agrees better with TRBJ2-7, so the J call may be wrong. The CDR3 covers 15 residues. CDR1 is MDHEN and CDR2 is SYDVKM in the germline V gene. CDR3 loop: CASSQRTGGPYEQYF. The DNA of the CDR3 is TGTGCCAGCAGTCAACGGACAGGGGGTCCCTACGAGCAGTACTTC.

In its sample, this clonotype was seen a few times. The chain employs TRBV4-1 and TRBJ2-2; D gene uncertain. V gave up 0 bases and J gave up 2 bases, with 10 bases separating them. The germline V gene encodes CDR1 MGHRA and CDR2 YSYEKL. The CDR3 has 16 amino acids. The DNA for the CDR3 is TGCGCCAGCAGCCAAGATCTGGCGTATAACACCGGGGAGCTGTTTTTT. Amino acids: CASSQDLAYNTGELFF.

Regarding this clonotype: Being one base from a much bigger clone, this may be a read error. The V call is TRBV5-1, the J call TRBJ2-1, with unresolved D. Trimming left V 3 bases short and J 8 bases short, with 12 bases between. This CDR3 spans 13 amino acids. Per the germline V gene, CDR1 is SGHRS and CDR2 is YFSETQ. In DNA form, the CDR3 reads TGCGCCAGCAGCTGGGAACTGATGGATGAGCAGTTCTTC. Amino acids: CASSWELMDEQFF. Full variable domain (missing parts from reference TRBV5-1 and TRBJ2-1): KAGVTQTPRYLIKTRGQQVTLSCSPISGHRSVSWYQQTPGQGLQFLFEYFSETQRNKGNFPGRFSGRQFSNSRSEMNVSTLELGDSALYLCASSWELMDEQFFGPGTRLTVL.

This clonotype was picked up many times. The CDR3 spells CASSSASKYDEQYF. The CDR3 bases are TGTGCCAGCAGTTCTGCCTCAAAGTACGACGAGCAGTACTTC. The chain uses TRBV28 and TRBJ2-7; no firm D call. CDR3 length: 14 amino acids. Germline CDR1 reads MDHEN; CDR2 reads SYDVKM. Trimming took off 4 bases at V and 5 bases at J, with 15 bases between the two ends.